This is a list of T cell receptor beta chains from one sample in a study of shared clonotypes between healthy human individuals. Data came from immunoSEQ multiplex PCR; TCRdb stores just in-frame clones and leaves some out. The table lists millions of clones, more than 80% of them singletons. Sequenced: naive CD4+ T cells sorted from blood. All receptors derive from a man younger than 35 in good health. Each CDR3 is given with its conserved first and last residue. The D gene is left open where the match is weak. Rows give clone size only sometimes, using once, few, many, or a class for an expanded clone.

clone_size	j_call	d_call	v_call	cdr3_nt	cdr3_aa
once	TRBJ2-1	.	TRBV14	TGTGCCAGCAGCCAAGATCGAGGGCAATTGGGTCGAAATGAGCAGTTCTTC	CASSQDRGQLGRNEQFF
.	TRBJ2-1	TRBD1	TRBV6-4	TGTGCCAGCAAAGAACAGGGGGCGCGAGGTGAGCAGTTCTTC	CASKEQGARGEQFF
.	TRBJ1-2	.	TRBV2	TGTGCCAGCAGCGTGGAGGATAACTATGGCTACACCTTC	CASSVEDNYGYTF
.	TRBJ2-1	TRBD2	TRBV2	TGTGCCAGCACGCGGGGGGGCCCCATGGTCTTC	CASTRGGPMVF
once	TRBJ2-3	.	TRBV9	TGTGCCAGCAGCGTAGATCGGTTGGATACGCAGTATTTT	CASSVDRLDTQYF
.	TRBJ2-3	.	TRBV10-3	TGTGCCATCAGTGAGCCTCTCGGAGGGGGGGGGACAGATACGCAGTATTTT	CAISEPLGGGGTDTQYF
.	TRBJ2-7	TRBD1	TRBV29-1	TGCAGCGTTCGCGGACAGGGATTCTACGAGCAGTACTTC	CSVRGQGFYEQYF
.	TRBJ2-7	.	TRBV6-1	TGTGCCAGCAGTGAAGTCCCCAAGGCCGAGCAGTACTTC	CASSEVPKAEQYF
.	TRBJ2-2	.	TRBV5-1	TGCGCCAGCAGCTTGGGCCAGGGGAGCGGCGGGGAGCTGTTTTTT	CASSLGQGSGGELFF
.	TRBJ2-2	.	TRBV6-6	TGTGCCAGCAGTTACGGCAGGGCCAGTACCGGGGAGCTGTTTTTT	CASSYGRASTGELFF
.	TRBJ2-7	TRBD2	TRBV5-4	TGTGCCAGCAGCTTGGGTGGACTAGCGGGCTCCTACGAGCAGTACTTC	CASSLGGLAGSYEQYF
.	TRBJ1-5	.	TRBV19	TGTGCCAGTAGTATGGGGGAGGATAGCAATCAGCCCCAGCATTTT	CASSMGEDSNQPQHF
.	TRBJ1-1	.	TRBV5-6	TGTGCCAGCAGCCTTCAGGGGAACACTGAAGCTTTCTTT	CASSLQGNTEAFF
.	TRBJ1-4	.	TRBV15	TGTGCCACCAGCAGATTAAATGAAAAACTGTTTTTT	CATSRLNEKLFF
.	TRBJ2-5	.	TRBV5-1	TGCGCCAGCAGCCCGCCGGGACTCGCTGAGACCCAGTACTTC	CASSPPGLAETQYF
.	TRBJ1-5	TRBD1	TRBV5-8	TGTGCCAGCAGGTCGACAGGGGCTCGGCCCCAGCATTTT	CASRSTGARPQHF
.	TRBJ1-5	.	TRBV4-3	TGCGCCAGCAGCCCCCCCCAGCCCCAGCATTTT	CASSPPQPQHF
.	TRBJ2-7	TRBD2	TRBV7-2	TGTGCCAGCAGCTTCTTCACCTCGGGACTAGTAGGCTACGAGCAGTACTTC	CASSFFTSGLVGYEQYF
.	TRBJ2-6	TRBD2	TRBV7-9	TGTGCCAGCAGCCCGTCGGGGGGGTCTGGGGCCAACGTCCTGACTTTC	CASSPSGGSGANVLTF
.	TRBJ2-7	.	TRBV5-1	TGCGCCAGCAGCTTGTCCGGGGGTCTGTACGAGCAGTACTTC	CASSLSGGLYEQYF
.	TRBJ2-7	TRBD1	TRBV14	TGTGCCAGCAGCGCTGGGACAGGGGGCGCTGGGCAGTACTTC	CASSAGTGGAGQYF
.	TRBJ1-2	.	TRBV20-1	TGCAGTGCACTCGCTACCTATGGCTACACCTTC	CSALATYGYTF
.	TRBJ2-2	.	TRBV4-1	TGCGCCAGCAGCCAAGTGGTAGCGGTGAACACCGGGGAGCTGTTTTTT	CASSQVVAVNTGELFF
.	TRBJ2-5	.	TRBV9	TGTGCCAGCAGCCCTCGCGAGGAGACCCAGTACTTC	CASSPREETQYF
.	TRBJ2-6	.	TRBV18	TGTGCCAGCTCACCCCCGGGGGGCGCTGGGGCCAACGTCCTGACTTTC	CASSPPGGAGANVLTF
.	TRBJ1-2	TRBD1	TRBV6-1	TGTGCCAGCAGTGGGACAGGGCAAGCTAACTATGGCTACACCTTC	CASSGTGQANYGYTF
.	TRBJ1-1	TRBD1	TRBV6-5	TGTGCCAGCAGTTACTCCCCGGGACAGGTGAACACTGAAGCTTTCTTT	CASSYSPGQVNTEAFF
.	TRBJ1-4	TRBD1	TRBV7-2	TGTGCCAGCAGCTATAAGACAGGGGTGAAACTGTTTTTT	CASSYKTGVKLFF
.	TRBJ2-1	TRBD2	TRBV7-9	TGTGCCAGCAGCTTGGAACTAGCGAGTGAGCAGTTCTTC	CASSLELASEQFF
once	TRBJ1-5	.	TRBV7-9	TGTGCCAGCAGCTTCAGGGCCAATCAGCCCCAGCATTTT	CASSFRANQPQHF
.	TRBJ1-4	.	TRBV19	TGTGCCAGTAGTATCCGGAGCTTTGAAAAACTGTTTTTT	CASSIRSFEKLFF
.	TRBJ1-4	.	TRBV9	TGTGCCAGTAGCGGCCGGGGTTGGAATGAAAAACTGTTTTTT	CASSGRGWNEKLFF
.	TRBJ1-5	.	TRBV6-5	TGTGCCAGCAGGGATACCTACGGGGGGACTCAGCCCCAGCATTTT	CASRDTYGGTQPQHF
.	TRBJ2-7	.	TRBV27	TGTGCCAGCAGTTTTTCGGGGAAGCAGTACTTC	CASSFSGKQYF
.	TRBJ1-3	TRBD1	TRBV19	TGTGCCAGTAGTGGTGGACAGGCTGGAAACACCATATATTTT	CASSGGQAGNTIYF
.	TRBJ2-5	.	TRBV5-4	TGTGCCAGCAGCTTGGGACTGCAAGAGACCCAGTACTTC	CASSLGLQETQYF
.	TRBJ2-1	.	TRBV5-1	TGCGCCAGCAAGCCCCGGAGCTCCTACAATGAGCAGTTCTTC	CASKPRSSYNEQFF
once	TRBJ2-1	.	TRBV12-5	TGTGCTAGTGCCCCGGGACACTTCAATGAGCAGTTCTTC	CASAPGHFNEQFF
.	TRBJ2-7	TRBD2	TRBV9	TGTGCCAGCAGCGTTTCTAGCGGGAGCGACGAGCAGTACTTC	CASSVSSGSDEQYF
.	TRBJ2-4	.	TRBV30	TGTGCCTGGAGTGTGGGAGTAGGGAACATTCAGTACTTC	CAWSVGVGNIQYF
.	TRBJ2-1	.	TRBV11-2	TGTGCCAGCAGCCCCGGGGGTAGGTATGAGCAGTTCTTC	CASSPGGRYEQFF
few	TRBJ1-1	.	TRBV30	TGTGCCTGGGGACAGTTGAACACTGAAGCTTTCTTT	CAWGQLNTEAFF
once	TRBJ2-7	.	TRBV6-1	TGTGCCAGCAGGGCGGCAGGGAAGTACGAGCAGTACTTC	CASRAAGKYEQYF
.	TRBJ2-5	.	TRBV11-2	TGTGCCAGCAGCTTAGTCGACCTGGCAGGGGAGACCCAGTACTTC	CASSLVDLAGETQYF
.	TRBJ1-1	.	TRBV6-5	TGTGCCAGCTCGAAGCAGGGGAAAGCTTTCTTT	CASSKQGKAFF
.	TRBJ1-3	TRBD1	TRBV5-1	TGCGCCAGCAGCCGAAATTCCGGGACAGGCTCTGGAAACACCATATATTTT	CASSRNSGTGSGNTIYF
.	TRBJ1-2	.	TRBV4-2	TGTGCAGACTTAGGGGGGCGAGACTATGGCTACACCTTC	CADLGGRDYGYTF
.	TRBJ1-2	TRBD1	TRBV9	TGTGCCAGCAGCGTATGGGACAGGGTCAACTATGGCTACACCTTC	CASSVWDRVNYGYTF
once	TRBJ2-6	TRBD2	TRBV5-6	TGTGCCAGCAGCTTACTTAGCGGGTCCGTCTCTGGGGCCAACGTCCTGACTTTC	CASSLLSGSVSGANVLTF
.	TRBJ1-2	TRBD1	TRBV18	TGTGCCAGCTCACCACCGGGGACAGAGATGTATGGCTACACCTTC	CASSPPGTEMYGYTF
.	TRBJ2-1	TRBD1	TRBV18	TGTGCCAGCTCACCATTACAGACAGGGCCTATATACAATGAGCAGTTCTTC	CASSPLQTGPIYNEQFF
.	TRBJ2-2	TRBD2	TRBV9	TGTGCCAGCAGCGTAGAGCACTCCCCGGGAGGTTCGGAGCTGTTTTTT	CASSVEHSPGGSELFF
.	TRBJ2-5	TRBD1	TRBV7-2	TGTGCCAGCAGCTTGCGACTCGGACAGGCCCAAGAGACCCAGTACTTC	CASSLRLGQAQETQYF
.	TRBJ2-1	.	TRBV10-1	TGCGCCAGCAGTGAGTGGGTAGGGCCTGACAATGAGCAGTTCTTC	CASSEWVGPDNEQFF
.	TRBJ2-6	TRBD1	TRBV11-3	TGTGCCAGCAGCCCAGGCGGACAGGGGGCTGGGGCCAACGTCCTGACTTTC	CASSPGGQGAGANVLTF
.	TRBJ2-1	.	TRBV29-1	TGCAGCGCCCTGCGTCAGGGGCCATACAATGAGCAGTTCTTC	CSALRQGPYNEQFF
.	TRBJ2-3	TRBD2	TRBV7-9	TGTGCCAGCAGCTCGAGAGCGGGGACCTCCACAGATACGCAGTATTTT	CASSSRAGTSTDTQYF
.	TRBJ1-2	TRBD1	TRBV7-2	TGTGCCAGCAGCGCAGTACAGGGGGTTAATGGCTACACCTTC	CASSAVQGVNGYTF